This passage covers 32 T cell receptor beta chains from one sample sequenced in a study of control samples from healthy donors and cancer patients (dated by TCRdb to 2018 to 2020). The method was the immunoSEQ multiplex PCR assay. What TCRdb holds here is the immuneACCESS table cut down to in-frame rearrangements. Part of the clones is not present; checked against another copy, under half of the missing clones reflect an unresolved V gene, and the others are unexplained. Here the sample has around 140,000 clones; roughly 86% occur a single time. The ten largest clones represent around 7.6% of the sample. Sequenced sample: PBMCs. The receptor source for this set is a man aged 50 to 59 with head and neck cancer.

This clone was observed a handful of times. The chain is built from TRBV4-1 and TRBJ1-1; D ambiguous. V was shortened by 0 bases and J by 2 bases, with 10 bases between the two germline ends. Germline V gives CDR1 MGHRA, CDR2 YSYEKL. The CDR3 spans 15 residues. The CDR3: CASSQDLRHNTEAFF. The CDR3 region has the DNA TGCGCCAGCAGCCAAGATTTGCGACACAACACTGAAGCTTTCTTT.

The chain employs TRBV6-4 and TRBJ2-3; TRBD2 matches 11 bases. Germline V gene data show CDR1 as MRHNA and CDR2 as SNTAGT. CDR3 size: 15 residues. Losses at the gene ends were 5 bases for V and 5 bases for J; bases not matched to a gene: 6. The CDR3 loop reads CASSSTSGRLDTQYF. CDR3 sequence (DNA): TGTGCCAGCAGTAGCACTAGCGGGAGATTAGATACGCAGTATTTT.

Regarding this clone: The same CDR3 can be traced to other DNA sequences in this sample. The chain uses TRBV28 and TRBJ2-7; D uncertain. V lost 6 bases, J lost 2 bases, and 5 bases lay in between. The CDR3 is 11 residues long. In germline, CDR1 is MDHEN, CDR2 SYDVKM. CDR3 region: CASSAPYEQYF. The CDR3 bases are TGTGCCAGCAGCGCCCCCTACGAGCAGTACTTC.

This clone came up a few times. The chain links TRBV18 to TRBJ1-6; D not resolved. The CDR3 is 15 amino acids. V was shortened by 2 bases and J by 8 bases, with 13 bases between the two germline ends. CDR1 and CDR2 from the germline V gene are KGHSH and LQKENI. The CDR3 sequence: CASSPFDPVDSPLHF. DNA for the CDR3: TGTGCCAGCTCACCATTCGACCCAGTGGATTCACCCCTCCACTTT. The full variable domain, rest sourced from reference TRBV18 and TRBJ1-6, is NAGVMQNPRHLVRRRGQEARLRCSPMKGHSHVYWYRQLPEEGLKFMVYLQKENIIDESGMPKERFSAEFPKEGPSILRIQQVVRGDSAAYFCASSPFDPVDSPLHFGNGTRLTVT.

This chain links TRBV30 with TRBJ1-1; the D is unclear. Germline V gene sequence: CDR1 GTSNPN, CDR2 SVGIG (reference sequence). The CDR3 spans 11 residues. The V gene lost 5 bases and the J gene lost 7 bases, with 11 bases spanning the gap. The CDR3 region has the DNA TGTGCCTGGGTCTTAGCGCGTGAAGCTTTCTTT. It is translated as CAWVLAREAFF. Supplemented by reference TRBV30 and TRBJ1-1, the full variable domain reads SQTIHQWPATLVQPVGSPLSLECTVEGTSNPNLYWYRQAAGRGLQLLFYSVGIGQISSEVPQNLSASRPQDRQFILSSKKLLLSDSGFYLCAWVLAREAFFGQGTRLTVV.

The chain carries TRBV5-1 and TRBJ1-1, with a tentative D call TRBD1 (6 bases). The CDR3 runs 15 residues. Trimming cost V 0 bases and J 5 bases, with 14 bases left between them. The germline V gene encodes CDR1 SGHRS and CDR2 YFSETQ. The CDR3 region has the DNA TGCGCCAGCAGCTTGGTCTCAGGGGCGGGAACTGAAGCTTTCTTT. Its translation: CASSLVSGAGTEAFF.

The DNA of the CDR3 is TGCAGCGTTGAAATGGGCGAGGGCTACACCTTC. Its protein is CSVEMGEGYTF. J is TRBJ1-2 and V is TRBV29-1; D is unclear. Germline loops: CDR1 SQVTM, CDR2 ANQGSEA. The CDR3 sequence is 11 residues long. The V and J ends lost 2 bases and 8 bases respectively, with 9 bases between them. Full variable domain (outside the CDR3, taken from reference TRBV29-1 and TRBJ1-2): SAVISQKPSRDICQRGTSLTIQCQVDSQVTMMFWYRQQPGQSLTLIATANQGSEATYESGFVIDKFPISRPNLTFSTLTVSNMSPEDSSIYLCSVEMGEGYTFGSGTRLTVV.

The chain combines TRBV12-3 or TRBV12-4 with TRBJ2-1; a weak D match, TRBD1 (6 bases). This CDR3 is 12 amino acids long. V was shortened by 5 bases and J by 9 bases, with 11 bases between the two germline ends. CDR3 sequence: CASSALTGEQFF. Here the CDR3 DNA reads TGTGCCAGCAGTGCCCTGACAGGTGAGCAGTTCTTC.

The chain couples TRBV3-1 (or the pseudogene TRBV3-2) to TRBJ1-1; possible D gene TRBD1, 6 bases. The V gene's germline CDR1 is LGHDT and CDR2 YNNKEL (reference sequence). V was cut by 7 bases and J by 1 base, with 13 bases left in between. The CDR3 runs 14 residues. The CDR3 protein is CASTLRQENTEAFF. In nucleotides, the CDR3 is TGTGCCAGCACCCTGAGACAGGAGAACACTGAAGCTTTCTTT.

The chain carries TRBV7-2 and TRBJ2-2; 9 positions agree with TRBD2. The germline CDR1 and CDR2 sequences are SGHTA and FQGNSA. This CDR3 has 15 amino acids. J was trimmed by 0 bases and V by 6 bases; bases with no gene match: 2. DNA for the CDR3: TGTGCCAGCAGACGCGGGAGGGCGAACACCGGGGAGCTGTTTTTT. Translated: CASRRGRANTGELFF.

V gene TRBV11-2 combines with J gene TRBJ1-6; D remains ambiguous. In germline, CDR1 is SGHAT, CDR2 FQNNGV. The CDR3 totals 15 residues. Trimming took off 5 bases at V and 6 bases at J, with 14 bases between the two ends. CDR3 DNA sequence: TGTGCCAGCAGCCAATGGGTTTATGGTAATTCACCCCTCCACTTT. Protein product: CASSQWVYGNSPLHF.

This sequence joins TRBV10-2 and TRBJ1-6; D is perhaps TRBD1 (5 bases). The germline V gene encodes CDR1 WSHSY and CDR2 SAAADI. The CDR3 length is 13 residues. V was clipped by 6 bases and J by 13 bases, with 16 bases between them. CDR3 sequence reads: CASSREVRSPLHF. Here the CDR3 DNA reads TGCGCCAGCAGCAGGGAAGTGAGGTCGCCCCTCCACTTT.

This clone showed up just a few times. This chain links TRBV6-5 with TRBJ1-1; the D gene is possibly TRBD1 (6 bases). The CDR3 contains 15 residues. CDR1 MNHEY and CDR2 SVGAGI come from the germline V gene. Trimming shortened V by 5 bases and J by 3 bases, and 16 bases separated the two germline ends. This CDR3 is CASSSRGLRDTEAFF. CDR3 nucleotide sequence: TGTGCCAGCAGTAGCAGGGGCTTAAGGGACACTGAAGCTTTCTTT.

This rearrangement joins TRBV5-1 to TRBJ2-5; TRBD1 matches 8 bases. The CDR3 length is 16 residues. V lost 4 bases to trimming and J lost 4 bases; unmatched junction nucleotides: 12. Germline-derived CDR1 and CDR2 are SGHRS and YFSETQ. The CDR3: CASSPRPGGVGETQYF. The CDR3 DNA follows: TGCGCCAGCAGCCCCCGGCCAGGGGGCGTCGGAGAGACCCAGTACTTC.

This CDR3 is CASSLGPKKNIQYF. As DNA, the CDR3 is TGTGCCAGCAGCTTGGGACCGAAAAAAAACATTCAGTACTTC. The V and J genes are TRBV5-8 and TRBJ2-4; D not certain. This CDR3 is built from 14 residues. Germline assignment: CDR1 SGHTS and CDR2 YDEGEE. The V end lost 0 bases, the J end lost 4 bases, and 8 bases lay between the germline ends.

This clone has only one observation. The chain employs TRBV18 and TRBJ2-2; TRBD1 is a possible D gene (6 bases). The CDR3 loop spans 15 amino acids. Trimming removed 4 bases at V and 7 bases at J, with 16 bases between. Germline-derived CDR1 and CDR2 are KGHSH and LQKENI. CDR3 sequence: CASSRVRDMDGELFF. The DNA of the CDR3 is TGTGCCAGCTCACGCGTCAGGGACATGGACGGGGAGCTGTTTTTT. Combining the CDR3 with reference TRBV18 and TRBJ2-2 gives the whole variable domain NAGVMQNPRHLVRRRGQEARLRCSPMKGHSHVYWYRQLPEEGLKFMVYLQKENIIDESGMPKERFSAEFPKEGPSILRIQQVVRGDSAAYFCASSRVRDMDGELFFGEGSRLTVL.

This chain links TRBV7-8 with TRBJ2-5; D may be TRBD1 (6 bases). The CDR3 totals 13 residues. CDR1 and CDR2 (germline): SGHVS, FQNEAQ. Between the trimmed V and J ends, which lost 1 base and 5 bases, there was a span of 8 bases. As DNA, the CDR3 is TGTGCCAGCAGCTTAGGGGGGCCGGAGACCCAGTACTTC. It translates to CASSLGGPETQYF.

The CDR3 is CASSLYHEQYF. CDR3 in DNA: TGTGCCAGCAGCTTGTACCACGAGCAGTACTTC. The chain joins TRBV5-6 to TRBJ2-7, with D unclear. Trimming shortened V by 1 base and J by 5 bases, and 4 bases separated the two germline ends. The CDR3 runs to 11 residues. The germline gives CDR1 SGHDT, CDR2 YYEEEE.

The J gene is TRBJ1-5, the V gene TRBV19; TRBD1 matches 7 bases. The CDR3 consists of 14 residues. With V trimmed by 4 bases and J by 6 bases, 6 bases remained unmatched. CDR1 and CDR2 from the germline V gene are LNHDA and SQIVND (reference sequence). The CDR3 sequence is CASSTGTDSQPQHF. The CDR3 DNA follows: TGTGCCAGTAGTACCGGGACAGATTCTCAGCCCCAGCATTTT.

The chain joins TRBV23-1 to TRBJ2-7, with TRBD2 matching over 7 bases. TRBV23-1 is given ORF status, its function remaining uncertain. The CDR3 extends over 14 amino acids. V shed 8 bases, J shed 0 bases, and the junction held 7 bases outside the gene matches. The CDR3 loop reads CASGRGGISYEQYF. CDR3 in DNA: TGCGCCAGCGGGCGGGGAGGGATCTCCTACGAGCAGTACTTC.

This clone was seen a few times. The genes are TRBV18 and TRBJ1-6; no clear D gene. The CDR3 is 15 amino acids. The V end lost 0 bases, the J end lost 7 bases, and 10 bases lay between the germline ends. The germline V gene encodes CDR1 KGHSH and CDR2 LQKENI. CDR3 region: CASSPPLGGNSPLHF. The CDR3 coding sequence is TGTGCCAGCTCACCACCATTGGGAGGGAATTCACCCCTCCACTTT.

This rearrangement joins TRBV29-1 to TRBJ2-3; 12 bases are shared with TRBD2. The V gene's germline CDR1 is SQVTM and CDR2 ANQGSEA. Trimming removed 3 bases from V and 5 bases from J; junction bases left unmatched: 0. The CDR3 covers 13 residues. The CDR3, as DNA: TGCAGCGTTGAGACTAGCGGGAGAGATACGCAGTATTTT. Translating it yields CSVETSGRDTQYF.

Points on this clone: This CDR3 is also generated by other DNA sequences in the sample. The rearrangement links TRBV7-8 to TRBJ1-3; TRBD1 is a possible D gene (6 bases). The CDR3 is 15 amino acids. Looked up from germline, CDR1 is SGHVS and CDR2 is FQNEAQ. V was cut by 5 bases and J by 0 bases, with 11 bases left in between. CDR3 bases: TGTGCCAGCAGCCTCGGACAGCTCTCTGGAAACACCATATATTTT. Translating it yields CASSLGQLSGNTIYF.

CDR3 DNA: TGTGCCAGTTCTTTAGCGGACGAGCAGTACTTC. Translation gives CASSLADEQYF. The chain joins TRBV6-5 to TRBJ2-7; D is possibly TRBD2 (6 bases). This CDR3 has 11 amino acids. With 9 bases removed from V and 5 bases from J, the gap between germline ends came to 11 bases. Per germline, CDR1 MNHEY and CDR2 SVGAGI.

The chain couples TRBV3-1 (or the pseudogene TRBV3-2) to TRBJ2-7, with TRBD1 as a possible D gene (6 bases). The germline gives CDR1 LGHDT, CDR2 YNNKEL (reference sequence). V lost 5 bases, J lost 2 bases, and 16 bases lay in between. The CDR3 has 15 amino acids. The CDR3 sequence is CASSSTSGDPYEQYF. CDR3 DNA sequence: TGTGCCAGCAGCAGTACATCAGGGGACCCCTACGAGCAGTACTTC.

The rearrangement uses TRBV27 and TRBJ2-7; 12 nucleotides match TRBD2. CDR1 is MNHEY, CDR2 SMNVEV, per germline (reference sequence). The CDR3 consists of 16 residues. V shed 6 bases and J 6 bases; nucleotides not matched to a gene: 12. CDR3 amino acids: CASSRLAGDWGGEQYF. The DNA of the CDR3 is TGTGCCAGCAGCAGACTAGCGGGAGATTGGGGAGGCGAGCAGTACTTC.

The chain combines TRBV5-5 with TRBJ1-2; D unresolved. The CDR3 covers 15 residues. Germline V lookup: CDR1 SGHKS, CDR2 YYEKEE (reference sequence). V was shortened by 0 bases and J by 2 bases, with 11 bases between the two germline ends. The CDR3: CASSLELKGNYGYTF. The CDR3, as DNA: TGTGCCAGCAGCTTGGAACTAAAAGGCAACTATGGCTACACCTTC.

This clone has at least ten counts. CDR3 in DNA: TGTGCCAGCAGTGAAGGGGAGGGGGCCCAATCGTACAATGAGCAGTTCTTC. Translation: CASSEGEGAQSYNEQFF. This chain uses TRBV6-1 with TRBJ2-1; D could derive from TRBD1 or TRBD2 (7 bases each). Per the germline V gene, CDR1 is MNHNS and CDR2 is SASEGT. CDR3 length: 17 amino acids. Trimming stripped 1 base from V and 4 bases from J, with 17 bases between.

The chain is built from TRBV3-1 (or the pseudogene TRBV3-2) and TRBJ2-7, with no clear D. Trimming shortened V by 1 base and J by 4 bases, and 8 bases separated the two germline ends. The CDR3 totals 13 residues. In germline, CDR1 is LGHDT, CDR2 YNNKEL (reference sequence). The CDR3 DNA is TGTGCCAGCAGCCAAGGAAAGGGTTACGAGCAGTACTTC. Residues: CASSQGKGYEQYF.

The chain links TRBV7-9 to TRBJ2-1, with 8 bases that match TRBD2. Germline CDR1 and CDR2: SEHNR and FQNEAQ (reference sequence). The CDR3 consists of 14 residues. The V gene end was trimmed by 8 bases and the J gene end by 4 bases; junction bases not matched to a gene: 7. The CDR3: CASAISSGYNEQFF. In DNA form, the CDR3 reads TGTGCCAGCGCGATATCTAGCGGGTACAATGAGCAGTTCTTC.

The rearrangement links TRBV3-1 (or the pseudogene TRBV3-2) to TRBJ2-7, with D maybe TRBD1 (5 bases). The CDR3 contains 16 residues. V lost 2 bases to trimming and J lost 8 bases, with 22 bases between them. Germline-derived CDR1 and CDR2 are LGHDT and YNNKEL (reference sequence). CDR3 bases: TGTGCCAGCAGCCAATTCACTCAAGGGGTCGCGGTGAAGCAGTACTTC. Amino acid sequence: CASSQFTQGVAVKQYF.

This sequence joins TRBV13 and TRBJ2-5; a possible D gene is TRBD1 (5 bases). CDR3 length: 14 amino acids. Deletions cut 0 bases from V and 2 bases from J, with 7 bases between. CDR1 is PRHDT, CDR2 FYEKMQ, per germline (reference sequence). The CDR3: CASSLGQGQETQYF. The CDR3 DNA follows: TGTGCCAGCAGCTTAGGGCAGGGACAAGAGACCCAGTACTTC. Supplemented by reference TRBV13 and TRBJ2-5, the full variable domain reads AAGVIQSPRHLIKEKRETATLKCYPIPRHDTVYWYQQGPGQDPQFLISFYEKMQSDKGSIPDRFSAQQFSDYHSELNMSSLELGDSALYFCASSLGQGQETQYFGPGTRLLVL.